Shown below are 4 T cell receptor beta chains from a single sample sequenced in a study of T cell responses to AZD1222 COVID-19 vaccine. Some clones are missing from TCRdb's copy, which holds only in-frame ones; the method was immunoSEQ multiplex PCR. In the table there are tens of thousands of clones, under 90% of which are singletons. The source material was peripheral blood, sampled 28 days after the second AZD1222 dose. The receptors come from an adult who received the AZD1222 COVID-19 vaccine.

This clone has only one observation. This chain uses TRBV6-2 or TRBV6-3 with TRBJ1-6; D remains unclear. CDR3 size: 14 residues. CDR1 and CDR2 from the germline V gene are MNHEY and SVGEGT. Between the trimmed V and J ends, which lost 6 bases and 4 bases, there was a span of 10 bases. The CDR3 DNA sequence: TGTGCCAGCAGCCCCGGACGGTATAATTCACCCCTCCACTTT. Translation gives CASSPGRYNSPLHF.

This chain connects TRBV6-1 to TRBJ1-6; D unresolved. Germline CDR1 MNHNS, CDR2 SASEGT. The CDR3 is 16 amino acids. V lost 2 bases to trimming and J lost 11 bases, with 19 bases between them. CDR3 sequence reads: CASSEYSLGGRTPLHF. The CDR3 DNA follows: TGTGCCAGCAGTGAATATTCCTTGGGCGGGCGGACACCCCTCCACTTT.

This clone has a single count. The J gene is TRBJ2-2, the V gene TRBV4-3; possibly TRBD1 for D (7 bases). V was pared by 1 base and J by 8 bases, with 14 bases between. The germline gives CDR1 LGHNA, CDR2 YSLEER. The CDR3 loop spans 15 amino acids. The CDR3 loop is CASSQGPGGRGELFF. In nucleotides, the CDR3 is TGCGCCAGCAGCCAAGGACCAGGGGGGCGAGGGGAGCTGTTTTTT.

The chain recombines TRBV18 with TRBJ1-2; tentative D call: TRBD1 (6 bases). V was clipped by 3 bases and J by 5 bases, with 13 bases between them. The CDR3 runs to 14 residues. Germline lookup yields CDR1 KGHSH and CDR2 LQKENI. Here the CDR3 reads CASSPSGARYGYTF. For the CDR3, the DNA is TGTGCCAGCTCACCGTCGGGGGCAAGGTATGGCTACACCTTC.